What follows is one T cell receptor (beta chain) and its context. The source of the sample is a study of siplizumab effects on memory and regulatory T cells. The method was immunoSEQ multiplex PCR; TCRdb's version includes in-frame clones alone and lacks a portion of them. The sample holds about 91,000 clones, roughly 97% seen once. The germline CDR1 and CDR2 sequences are SNHLY and FYNNEI. The CDR3 covers 11 residues. The ends were cut back, 6 bases at V and 7 bases at J, with 10 bases in the middle. The rearrangement joins TRBV2 to TRBJ2-7; no definite D call. The origin of this receptor is a human donor in good health. The sequencing sample was made of naive CD4+ T cells sorted from blood. In DNA, the CDR3 is TGTGCCAGCAGATACATGGGGGAGCAGTACTTC. Amino acids: CASRYMGEQYF.